This T cell receptor beta chain was found in a study of regulatory T cells in long-lasting Graves disease. Study-level findings and limits: Newly diagnosed Graves' patients had higher TCR diversity than persistent ones.

Specified time point: newly diagnosed GD, antithyroid drugs for less than 3 months. Extracted RNA from PBMCs served as the source of the TCR library. The CDR3 has 13 amino acids. The junction had 5 bases not matched to a gene; V was cut back by 5 bases and J by 1 base. Germline-derived CDR1 and CDR2 are DFQATT and SNEGSKA (reference sequence). Both iRepertoire HTBI primers and Arm-PCR of CDR3 regions were used to build the TCR beta libraries. TCRdb reprocessed the multiplex PCR reads with MiXCR, giving one entry per CDR3 protein. The data contain approximately 470,000 distinct CDR3 sequences, 15% to 20% of them seen just once; the ten biggest clones take up 10% to 15%. This clonotype was detected ten times or more. Antigen unknown. A further study also used this sample, focusing on T cells in Graves' hyperthyroidism and ophthalmopathy. As that study records: Carried out on the TCR CDR3, a first-round RT-PCR used the HTBI primer set. Peripheral blood also featured most of the thyroid clonotypes expanded above 0.001.

V and J are TRBV20-1 and TRBJ2-7, with 7 bases lining up with TRBD2. The sequence was collected from a man aged 35-49 years with Graves disease. Sequences were derived from peripheral blood mononuclear cells (PBMCs), sampled at new diagnosis, from a patient treated with antithyroid drugs. CDR3 in amino acids: CSAPRRESYEQYF. CDR3 coding DNA: TGCAGTGCTCCGCGGCGGGAGTCCTACGAGCAGTACTTC.